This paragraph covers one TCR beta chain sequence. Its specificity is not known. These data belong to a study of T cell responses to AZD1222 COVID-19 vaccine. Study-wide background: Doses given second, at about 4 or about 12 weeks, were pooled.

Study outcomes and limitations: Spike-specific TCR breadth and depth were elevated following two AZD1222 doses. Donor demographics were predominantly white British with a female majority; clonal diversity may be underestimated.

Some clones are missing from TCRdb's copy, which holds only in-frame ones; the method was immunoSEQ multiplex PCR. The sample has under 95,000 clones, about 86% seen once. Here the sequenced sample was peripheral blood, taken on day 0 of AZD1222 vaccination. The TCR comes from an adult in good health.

The CDR3 here is CASSLGSTGDYF. CDR3 in DNA: TGTGCCAGCAGTTTAGGGAGCACAGGAGACTACTTC. V is TRBV28 and J is TRBJ2-7; D may be TRBD1 or TRBD2 (5 bases each). CDR3 length equals 12 residues. The germline V gene has CDR1 MDHEN and CDR2 SYDVKM. V gave up 2 bases and J gave up 13 bases, with 15 bases separating them.